These 28 T cell receptor beta chains were all obtained from the same sample, sequenced in a study of T-cell memory formation after mild COVID-19. TCRdb re-called the 5' RACE reads through MiXCR, storing one row per CDR3 protein. The table includes over 350,000 distinct CDR3 sequences, about 24% detected once. What was sequenced was PBMCs or a T cell subset sorted from them (not recorded which). The source of these receptors is an adult woman who had mild COVID-19 (a few samples of this study predate the infection). Cell type and time point are not known.

This clonotype occurred a few times. CDR3 nucleotides: TGTGCCAGCAGGACCCGGAGTTCCAATGAGCAGTTCTTC. Its translation: CASRTRSSNEQFF. The chain recombines TRBV7-2 with TRBJ2-1; D is unresolved. The germline gives CDR1 SGHTA, CDR2 FQGNSA. The ends were cut back, 6 bases at V and 6 bases at J, with 12 bases in the middle. This CDR3 has 13 amino acids.

This clonotype has only a few counts. This rearrangement joins TRBV7-3 to TRBJ2-2, with 11 bases fitting TRBD2. The germline V gene encodes CDR1 SGHTA and CDR2 FQGTGA. V dropped 5 bases and J dropped 5; count of bases not matched to a gene: 7. This CDR3 is built from 16 residues. The CDR3 DNA reads TGTGCCAGCAGCCCTAGCGGGAGGCAGGATACCGGGGAGCTGTTTTTT. Its protein product is CASSPSGRQDTGELFF.

This clonotype was seen a handful of times. The V call is TRBV6-6, the J call TRBJ2-7, with D possibly being TRBD1 or TRBD2 (5 bases each). Germline assignment: CDR1 MNHNY and CDR2 SVGAGI (reference sequence). The V gene lost 5 bases and the J gene lost 2 bases, with 19 bases spanning the gap. This CDR3 comprises 16 residues. CDR3 residues: CASSPPPGRIPYEQYF. As DNA, the CDR3 is TGTGCCAGCAGTCCCCCCCCGGGACGGATACCCTACGAGCAGTACTTC.

The rearrangement joins TRBV28 to TRBJ1-2; D is unresolved. The CDR3 is 12 residues long. CDR1 is MDHEN and CDR2 is SYDVKM in the germline V gene. The V end was cut by 5 bases, the J end by 4 bases, with 8 bases between. The CDR3 protein is CASSNLGYGYTF. The CDR3 region has the DNA TGTGCCAGCAGTAACCTAGGCTATGGCTACACCTTC.

The genes are TRBV3-1 and TRBJ2-1, with no clear D. Trimming left V 4 bases short and J 8 bases short, with 9 bases between. The CDR3 consists of 12 residues. From germline, CDR1 is LGHDT and CDR2 YNNKEL (reference sequence). Here the CDR3 DNA reads TGTGCCAGCAGCCTCGGAAGCGATGAGCAGTTCTTC. It translates to CASSLGSDEQFF.

V gene TRBV19 combines with J gene TRBJ2-7, with 9 bases aligning to TRBD1. The J segment lost 1 base and the V segment lost 5 bases, leaving 6 bases of the junction unmatched. The CDR3 consists of 15 residues. CDR1 is LNHDA, CDR2 SQIVND, per germline (reference sequence). The CDR3 region is CASSRETGGSYEQYF. DNA for the CDR3: TGTGCCAGTAGTCGCGAGACAGGGGGTTCCTACGAGCAGTACTTC.

The J gene is TRBJ2-7, the V gene TRBV18; 10 bases fit TRBD1. CDR1 and CDR2 (germline): KGHSH, LQKENI. CDR3 length equals 15 residues. V lost 1 base, J lost 3 bases, and 3 bases stayed unmatched. The CDR3 DNA reads TGTGCCAGCTCACCACTCCGGACAGGGGGCTACGAGCAGTACTTC. Translated: CASSPLRTGGYEQYF.

The rearrangement joins TRBV20-1 to TRBJ1-2; maybe TRBD1 (6 bases). From germline, CDR1 is DFQATT and CDR2 SNEGSKA (reference sequence). Trimming left V 1 base short and J 6 bases short, with 12 bases between. CDR3 length: 13 amino acids. The CDR3 DNA reads as TGCAGTGCTAGAGTTGGACAGCCAAATGGCTACACCTTC. Its translation: CSARVGQPNGYTF.

Comment on this clonotype: Mismatch with germline at one junction end may stem from a read error. The chain recombines TRBV30 with TRBJ2-7; 8 nucleotides agree with TRBD2. The CDR3 extends over 15 amino acids. Germline-derived CDR1 and CDR2 are GTSNPN and SVGIG (reference sequence). CDR3 residues: CARSREGGSSYEQYF. Here the CDR3 DNA reads TGTGCCAGGAGTCGGGAGGGAGGCAGCAGCTACGAGCAGTACTTC.

This clonotype was seen repeatedly, ten times or more. V and J are TRBV7-6 and TRBJ2-7; D gene unclear. V was cut by 1 base and J by 3 bases, with 1 base left in between. The CDR3 has 11 residues. CDR1 and CDR2 from the germline V gene are SGHVS and FNYEAQ. The CDR3 protein is CASSLDYEQYF. CDR3 coding DNA: TGTGCCAGCAGCTTAGACTACGAGCAGTACTTC.

This clonotype was recorded a few times. J is TRBJ2-2 and V is TRBV7-9; TRBD1 matches at 8 bases. V gave up 8 bases and J gave up 3 bases; unmatched junction bases: 14. The CDR3 totals 17 residues. The germline gives CDR1 SEHNR, CDR2 FQNEAQ (reference sequence). The CDR3 nucleotides read TGTGCCAGCGTACAAAGCTTCAGGGGGCGGGACACCGGGGAGCTGTTTTTT. Amino acid sequence: CASVQSFRGRDTGELFF.

The chain is built from TRBV7-6 and TRBJ2-2, with 10 bases fitting TRBD2. Germline-derived CDR1 and CDR2 are SGHVS and FNYEAQ. V shed 5 bases and J 3 bases; nucleotides not matched to a gene: 12. This CDR3 region has 18 residues. CDR3 in amino acids: CASSPGTAGGPDTGELFF. CDR3 coding DNA: TGTGCCAGCAGCCCCGGTACAGCGGGAGGGCCAGACACCGGGGAGCTGTTTTTT.

A few counts support this clonotype. CDR3 DNA sequence: TGCGCCAGCATGGCGGGTGGCGGCACTGAAGCTTTCTTT. It translates to CASMAGGGTEAFF. The V and J genes are TRBV5-1 and TRBJ1-1; D remains unclear. V lost 6 bases to trimming and J lost 4 bases, with 13 bases between them. This CDR3 comprises 13 residues. Looked up from germline, CDR1 is SGHRS and CDR2 is YFSETQ.

This clonotype was observed a few times. The chain combines TRBV6-5 with TRBJ2-7; a weak D match, TRBD1 (6 bases). This CDR3 spans 14 amino acids. Trimming took off 6 bases at V and 2 bases at J, with 14 bases between the two ends. Germline values: CDR1 MNHEY, CDR2 SVGAGI. The CDR3 is CASSFDRMTYEQYF. CDR3 in DNA: TGTGCCAGCAGCTTCGACAGGATGACCTACGAGCAGTACTTC.

This clonotype occurred a few times. The V gene is TRBV30, the J gene TRBJ1-2, with 8 bases aligning to TRBD1. V lost 5 bases to trimming and J lost 8 bases; unmatched junction nucleotides: 19. This CDR3 spans 16 amino acids. CDR1 and CDR2 from the germline V gene are GTSNPN and SVGIG (reference sequence). CDR3 protein: CAWVRTGRTDWMGYTF. The DNA of the CDR3 is TGTGCCTGGGTCCGGACAGGGAGGACCGATTGGATGGGCTACACCTTC.

This clonotype occurred a few times. The chain has TRBV4-3 and TRBJ1-2; D is ambiguous. V was cut by 0 bases and J by 3 bases, with 8 bases left in between. The CDR3 runs 14 residues. Germline-derived CDR1 and CDR2 are LGHNA and YSLEER. CDR3 loop: CASSQESVDYGYTF. In nucleotides, the CDR3 is TGCGCCAGCAGCCAAGAGTCAGTGGACTATGGCTACACCTTC.

A few counts support this clonotype. This chain connects TRBV5-1 to TRBJ2-1, with 7 positions matching TRBD1. CDR3 length equals 17 residues. Germline V gene lookup returns CDR1 SGHRS and CDR2 YFSETQ. After removal of 4 bases from V and 0 bases from J, the junction contained 10 bases not matched to a gene. The CDR3 coding sequence is TGCGCCAGCAGCAGAACAGGGGCTACAAGCTCCTACAATGAGCAGTTCTTC. This translates into CASSRTGATSSYNEQFF.

This clonotype was counted a few times. The chain links TRBV11-2 to TRBJ1-1; D not certain. Trimming cost V 1 base and J 11 bases, with 11 bases left between them. The CDR3 totals 12 residues. Germline V gene data show CDR1 as SGHAT and CDR2 as FQNNGV. The CDR3 here is CASSLVGRAAFF. The CDR3 bases are TGTGCCAGCAGCTTAGTAGGACGTGCGGCTTTCTTT.

The rearrangement uses TRBV20-1 and TRBJ1-2; 7 bases align to TRBD1. Germline assignment: CDR1 DFQATT and CDR2 SNEGSKA (reference sequence). The V segment lost 6 bases and the J segment 2 bases; nucleotides outside the gene matches: 3. The CDR3 is 12 amino acids. The CDR3 DNA reads TGCAGTGCCAGGGACAGCAACTATGGCTACACCTTC. This translates into CSARDSNYGYTF.

This clonotype was found a few times. The V gene is TRBV7-2, the J gene TRBJ2-3, with TRBD2 as a possible D gene (6 bases). Germline V lookup: CDR1 SGHTA, CDR2 FQGNSA. The CDR3 totals 16 residues. V shed 0 bases and J shed 3 bases, with 13 bases lying between them. CDR3 sequence (DNA): TGTGCCAGCAGCTTAGCTATCAGCGGGCGAACAGATACGCAGTATTTT. It translates to CASSLAISGRTDTQYF. Full variable domain (remainder filled in from reference TRBV7-2 and TRBJ2-3): GAGVSQSPSNKVTEKGKDVELRCDPISGHTALYWYRQSLGQGLEFLIYFQGNSAPDKSGLPSDRFSAERTGGSVSTLTIQRTQQEDSAVYLCASSLAISGRTDTQYFGPGTRLTVL.

Only a few counts were recorded for this clonotype. This chain joins TRBV15 and TRBJ1-1; D possibly corresponds to TRBD1 (5 bases). This CDR3 has 13 residues. Germline V gene sequence: CDR1 LNHNV, CDR2 YYDKDF (reference sequence). V was shortened by 7 bases and J by 9 bases, with 18 bases between the two germline ends. In nucleotides, the CDR3 is TGTGCCACCACCTCCGGGAGGGGAGGCCAAGCTTTCTTT. Translated: CATTSGRGGQAFF.

Written as DNA, the CDR3 is TGTGCCAGCAGGGTCGGGAGGGCCCGTGTCACAGATACGCAGTATTTT. This gives the protein CASRVGRARVTDTQYF. V usage is TRBV12-3 or TRBV12-4 and J usage is TRBJ2-3; 8 bases are a match to TRBD2. The CDR3 is 16 amino acids. V lost 6 bases to trimming and J lost 2 bases; unmatched junction nucleotides: 10.

This clonotype turned up a few times. The chain couples TRBV11-3 to TRBJ2-3, with 9 bases identical to TRBD1. Per germline, CDR1 SGHNT and CDR2 YENEEA. The CDR3 spans 15 residues. The ends lost 5 bases at V and 4 bases at J; junction bases unmatched: 7. The CDR3 region has the DNA TGTGCCAGCAGCCCGAGACAGGGGGATGCAGATACGCAGTATTTT. Residues: CASSPRQGDADTQYF.

This clonotype came up a few times. This chain uses TRBV7-6 with TRBJ2-1; TRBD2 is a possible D gene (5 bases). V was cut by 3 bases and J by 7 bases, with 16 bases left in between. From germline, CDR1 is SGHVS and CDR2 FNYEAQ. The CDR3 covers 15 residues. This CDR3 reads CASSLVTGFVNEQFF. The CDR3, as DNA: TGTGCCAGCAGCTTGGTCACGGGATTTGTAAATGAGCAGTTCTTC.

This clonotype was found a few times. In nucleotides, the CDR3 is TGCGCCAGCAGCGTAGCCTTTGATGGGTCACCCCTCCACTTT. Translated: CASSVAFDGSPLHF. The V gene is TRBV5-1, the J gene TRBJ1-6; D is ambiguous. This CDR3 region has 14 residues. Trimming removed 4 bases at V and 10 bases at J, with 15 bases between. CDR1 SGHRS and CDR2 YFSETQ come from the germline V gene.

The genes are TRBV20-1 and TRBJ1-2; D is ambiguous. The germline V gene encodes CDR1 DFQATT and CDR2 SNEGSKA (reference sequence). Trimming cost V 7 bases and J 2 bases, with 8 bases left between them. The CDR3 loop spans 11 amino acids. In DNA form, the CDR3 reads TGCAGTGAAGGGCAGAACTATGGCTACACCTTC. Its protein product is CSEGQNYGYTF.

CDR3 in amino acids: CASSHRDSAYNEQFF. CDR3 sequence (DNA): TGTGCCAGCAGCCATCGGGACTCAGCCTACAATGAGCAGTTCTTC. The genes are TRBV14 and TRBJ2-1; possibly TRBD2 for D (6 bases). CDR1 SGHDN and CDR2 FVKESK come from the germline V gene. The CDR3 is 15 amino acids. V was shortened by 3 bases and J by 2 bases, with 11 bases between the two germline ends.

The chain has TRBV20-1 and TRBJ1-2; D unclear. Trimming cost V 0 bases and J 8 bases, with 1 base left between them. CDR1 DFQATT and CDR2 SNEGSKA come from the germline V gene (reference sequence). The length of the CDR3 is 9 residues. CDR3 loop: CSAREGYTF. CDR3 DNA: TGCAGTGCTAGAGAGGGCTACACCTTC.